A single sample gave rise to the 28 T cell receptor beta chains below, sequenced in a study of patients and donors after allogeneic stem cell transplantation. TCRdb re-derived calls from the RT-PCR reads in MiXCR, one entry per CDR3 protein. Among over 130,000 distinct CDR3 sequences listed, about two fifths were seen once. Sample: blood, either unsorted or a sorted T cell fraction (not recorded which). These receptors came from a human donor who was either an allogeneic HSCT recipient or a stem cell or donor lymphocyte infusion donor (not recorded which). It is not recorded whose cells these are; they may come from a transplant donor.

The CDR3 region is CASSITASSYNEQFF. In nucleotides, the CDR3 is TGTGCCAGCAGTATTACAGCGAGCTCCTACAATGAGCAGTTCTTC. This chain joins TRBV9 and TRBJ2-1, with unresolved D. V lost 5 bases to trimming and J lost 0 bases, with 12 bases between them. In germline, CDR1 is SGDLS, CDR2 YYNGEE. The CDR3 is 15 amino acids.

This clonotype was counted only a few times. The chain joins TRBV6-5 to TRBJ1-5, with D uncertain. CDR3 size: 12 residues. Germline assignment: CDR1 MNHEY and CDR2 SVGAGI. V was pared by 5 bases and J by 9 bases, with 11 bases between. CDR3 residues: CASSAVLGPQHF. The CDR3 bases are TGTGCCAGCAGTGCGGTTCTCGGGCCCCAGCATTTT.

This clonotype appeared a few times. The V call is TRBV6-5, the J call TRBJ2-1; a possible D gene is TRBD1 (6 bases). Germline-derived CDR1 and CDR2 are MNHEY and SVGAGI. The ends were cut back, 2 bases at V and 7 bases at J, with 9 bases in the middle. The CDR3 extends over 13 amino acids. The CDR3, as DNA: TGTGCCAGCAGTTACGGGACACCAAATGAGCAGTTCTTC. It codes for CASSYGTPNEQFF.

V and J are TRBV12-3 or TRBV12-4 and TRBJ1-1; 7 bases line up with TRBD1. CDR3 length: 13 amino acids. J lost 1 base, V lost 7 bases, and 3 bases had no gene match. CDR3 sequence reads: CASTGGGNTEAFF. DNA of the CDR3: TGTGCCAGCACAGGGGGGGGGAACACTGAAGCTTTCTTT.

This rearrangement joins TRBV7-9 to TRBJ1-4; 7 bases align to TRBD1. Germline-derived CDR1 and CDR2 are SEHNR and FQNEAQ (reference sequence). The junction had 3 bases not matched to a gene; V was cut back by 3 bases and J by 8 bases. This CDR3 is built from 13 residues. CDR3 DNA: TGTGCCAGCAGCTTCGACAGGGACGAAAAACTGTTTTTT. This codes for CASSFDRDEKLFF.

This clonotype was found a few times. The chain has TRBV27 and TRBJ1-6; TRBD1 is a possible D gene (5 bases). Trimming took off 2 bases at V and 14 bases at J, with 13 bases between the two ends. CDR1 is MNHEY and CDR2 is SMNVEV in the germline V gene (reference sequence). This CDR3 has 13 amino acids. The CDR3 here is CASSLRGQGSLHF. The CDR3 DNA follows: TGTGCCAGCAGTTTACGGGGCCAAGGATCCCTCCACTTT.

The V and J genes are TRBV11-1 and TRBJ2-1; D is perhaps TRBD1 (5 bases). Germline values: CDR1 SGHAT, CDR2 FQDESV (reference sequence). This CDR3 is 14 amino acids long. Trimming removed 2 bases at V and 8 bases at J, with 13 bases between. The CDR3 here is CASSLSRVGDEQFF. The CDR3 nucleotides read TGTGCCAGCAGCTTAAGCAGGGTAGGGGATGAGCAGTTCTTC.

This clonotype appeared a few times. The gene calls are TRBV25-1 and TRBJ2-3; TRBD2 aligns across 8 bases. Germline V gene data show CDR1 as MGHDK and CDR2 as SYGVNS. This CDR3 has 14 amino acids. V lost 4 bases and J lost 3; bases outside the gene matches: 3. Written as DNA, the CDR3 is TGTGCCAGCAGTGCTCGGGGGGGGACAGATACGCAGTATTTT. Translated, it gives CASSARGGTDTQYF.

The chain employs TRBV24-1 and TRBJ1-5; TRBD1 is a possible D gene (5 bases). This CDR3 spans 11 amino acids. V lost 9 bases, J lost 12 bases, and 14 bases lay in between. CDR1 is KGHDR and CDR2 is SFDVKD in the germline V gene. In DNA, the CDR3 is TGTGCCACCGGCGACCAGGGACGCCAGCATTTT. Its translation is CATGDQGRQHF.

V and J are TRBV3-1 and TRBJ2-3; 8 nucleotides align to TRBD1. Losses at the gene ends were 4 bases for V and 1 base for J; bases not matched to a gene: 7. The CDR3 length is 16 residues. Germline V CDR1 and CDR2: LGHDT, YNNKEL (reference sequence). DNA of the CDR3: TGTGCCAGCAGCCCGACGGACAGGGAGGGCACAGATACGCAGTATTTT. The encoded protein is CASSPTDREGTDTQYF.

In its sample, this clonotype was seen a few times. The V and J genes are TRBV9 and TRBJ1-3; 9 positions match TRBD1. Germline V CDR1 and CDR2: SGDLS, YYNGEE. CDR3 length: 16 amino acids. After removal of 0 bases from V and 8 bases from J, the junction contained 9 bases not matched to a gene. The CDR3 spells CASSVDRTGAEDTIYF. CDR3 nucleotides: TGTGCCAGCAGCGTAGATCGGACAGGGGCCGAGGACACCATATATTTT.

The V gene is TRBV6-2 or TRBV6-3, the J gene TRBJ1-2; D is perhaps TRBD1 (5 bases). V was clipped by 6 bases and J by 3 bases, with 8 bases between them. CDR3 length equals 12 residues. Germline V gene sequence: CDR1 MNHEY, CDR2 SVGEGT. In nucleotides, the CDR3 is TGTGCCAGCAGCGAGACAGACTATGGCTACACCTTC. Amino acids: CASSETDYGYTF.

The V and J genes are TRBV9 and TRBJ2-3; 10 positions agree with TRBD2. Germline V gene data show CDR1 as SGDLS and CDR2 as YYNGEE. The trim removed 3 bases at V and 0 bases at J, leaving 1 base unmatched. This CDR3 has 15 amino acids. CDR3 nucleotide sequence: TGTGCCAGCAGCGATAGCGGGGGGAGCACAGATACGCAGTATTTT. Translating it yields CASSDSGGSTDTQYF. The full variable domain, with the rest looked up from reference TRBV9 and TRBJ2-3, is DSGVTQTPKHLITATGQRVTLRCSPRSGDLSVYWYQQSLDQGLQFLIQYYNGEERAKGNILERFSAQQFPDLHSELNLSSLELGDSALYFCASSDSGGSTDTQYFGPGTRLTVL.

The chain combines TRBV3-1 with TRBJ2-3; 12 positions agree with TRBD2. The V gene's germline CDR1 is LGHDT and CDR2 YNNKEL (reference sequence). V was pared by 1 base and J by 0 bases, with 2 bases of the junction left unmatched. This CDR3 has 17 amino acids. The CDR3 is CASSQGLAGVSTDTQYF. CDR3 DNA sequence: TGTGCCAGCAGCCAAGGACTAGCGGGGGTAAGCACAGATACGCAGTATTTT.

The chain couples TRBV28 to TRBJ1-1; the D is unclear. The CDR3 has 15 amino acids. Trimming stripped 6 bases from V and 1 base from J, with 15 bases between. Germline V gene lookup returns CDR1 MDHEN and CDR2 SYDVKM. The CDR3 loop is CASSLWEAANTEAFF. DNA for the CDR3: TGTGCCAGCAGCCTGTGGGAGGCCGCGAACACTGAAGCTTTCTTT.

The V call is TRBV6-5, the J call TRBJ2-7; D gene ambiguous. Trimming cost V 2 bases and J 2 bases, with 7 bases left between them. The CDR3 loop spans 13 amino acids. From germline, CDR1 is MNHEY and CDR2 SVGAGI. Here the CDR3 reads CASSYLGPYEQYF. The CDR3 DNA reads TGTGCCAGCAGTTACCTCGGTCCCTACGAGCAGTACTTC.

This clonotype showed up just once. The chain employs TRBV9 and TRBJ2-1, with D hard to call. Deletions cut 4 bases from V and 6 bases from J, with 17 bases between. The CDR3 has 15 residues. Germline V CDR1 and CDR2: SGDLS, YYNGEE. The CDR3 sequence is CASSNPFPVGNEQFF. The CDR3 DNA sequence: TGTGCCAGCAGCAATCCTTTCCCGGTGGGCAATGAGCAGTTCTTC. Using reference TRBV9 and TRBJ2-1 for the parts outside the CDR3, the full variable domain is DSGVTQTPKHLITATGQRVTLRCSPRSGDLSVYWYQQSLDQGLQFLIQYYNGEERAKGNILERFSAQQFPDLHSELNLSSLELGDSALYFCASSNPFPVGNEQFFGPGTRLTVL.

The genes are TRBV20-1 and TRBJ1-1; D might be TRBD1 (5 bases). There are 12 residues in the CDR3. V dropped 6 bases and J dropped 1 base, with 9 bases sitting between them. The V gene's germline CDR1 is DFQATT and CDR2 SNEGSKA (reference sequence). In nucleotides, the CDR3 is TGCAGTGCCCCAGACAGGAACACTGAAGCTTTCTTT. Translated: CSAPDRNTEAFF.

The genes are TRBV15 and TRBJ1-6; TRBD1 might be the D (5 bases). CDR3 length: 15 residues. The germline V and J ends were trimmed by 0 bases and 8 bases, with 11 bases remaining between them. The V gene's germline CDR1 is LNHNV and CDR2 YYDKDF (reference sequence). CDR3 bases: TGTGCCACCAGCAGAGAGGCAGGGTGGGATTCACCCCTCCACTTT. Its translation: CATSREAGWDSPLHF.

The genes are TRBV12-3 or TRBV12-4 and TRBJ2-2; a weak D match, TRBD1 (6 bases). This CDR3 has 14 residues. V was trimmed by 6 bases and J by 7 bases, leaving 15 bases between them. CDR3 loop: CASSLKGVGGELFF. CDR3 DNA: TGTGCCAGCAGCCTCAAGGGGGTTGGCGGGGAGCTGTTTTTT.

This clonotype occurred many times. The CDR3 region is CAVSDRGDQPQHF. CDR3 nucleotides: TGTGCCGTCTCGGACAGGGGTGATCAGCCCCAGCATTTT. The chain combines TRBV24-1 with TRBJ1-5, with 9 positions matching TRBD1. The germline V gene encodes CDR1 KGHDR and CDR2 SFDVKD. Unmatched junction bases numbered 7, after V lost 12 bases and J lost 5 bases. The CDR3 runs to 13 residues.

The J gene is TRBJ2-2, the V gene TRBV15; D unresolved. This CDR3 spans 14 amino acids. CDR1 and CDR2 (germline): LNHNV, YYDKDF (reference sequence). V was shortened by 0 bases and J by 5 bases, with 7 bases between the two germline ends. The CDR3: CATSRDRRTGELFF. In DNA form, the CDR3 reads TGTGCCACCAGCAGAGATCGGCGGACCGGGGAGCTGTTTTTT.

In its sample, this clonotype was seen a few times. This chain connects TRBV11-3 to TRBJ1-1; D possibly corresponds to TRBD1 (5 bases). Trimming cost V 5 bases and J 4 bases, with 17 bases left between them. The germline CDR1 and CDR2 sequences are SGHNT and YENEEA. This CDR3 region has 15 residues. The CDR3 sequence: CASSDRTNSGTEAFF. DNA for the CDR3: TGTGCCAGCAGCGACCGGACAAACTCGGGCACTGAAGCTTTCTTT.

There are a few counts of this clonotype. The chain couples TRBV15 to TRBJ1-1; D is unclear. With 0 bases removed from V and 11 bases from J, the gap between germline ends came to 10 bases. Germline assignment: CDR1 LNHNV and CDR2 YYDKDF (reference sequence). The CDR3 loop spans 12 amino acids. CDR3 in amino acids: CATSRERAAAFF. The DNA of the CDR3 is TGTGCCACCAGCAGAGAAAGGGCTGCGGCTTTCTTT.

This chain links TRBV7-9 with TRBJ1-3; D possibly corresponds to TRBD1 (5 bases). CDR3 length: 18 amino acids. Germline V gives CDR1 SEHNR, CDR2 FQNEAQ (reference sequence). The ends were cut back, 0 bases at V and 2 bases at J, with 17 bases in the middle. CDR3 region: CASSLAPGTPRTGNTIYF. The CDR3, as DNA: TGTGCCAGCAGCTTAGCCCCCGGGACCCCTAGGACTGGAAACACCATATATTTT.

The chain is built from TRBV12-3 or TRBV12-4 and TRBJ1-2; D remains ambiguous. Trimming stripped 1 base from V and 1 base from J, with 7 bases between. The CDR3 length is 14 residues. The CDR3, as DNA: TGTGCCAGCAGTTTAGGAGGGATTAACTATGGCTACACCTTC. It is translated as CASSLGGINYGYTF.

V gene TRBV20-1 combines with J gene TRBJ1-5; D gene uncertain. V was clipped by 0 bases and J by 3 bases, with 9 bases between them. The CDR3 loop spans 14 amino acids. Germline V lookup: CDR1 DFQATT, CDR2 SNEGSKA (reference sequence). Here the CDR3 DNA reads TGCAGTGCTAGAGAGCCAGGTCTCAATCAGCCCCAGCATTTT. Translated: CSAREPGLNQPQHF.

This clonotype turned up a few times. CDR3 sequence (DNA): TGTGCCAGCAGGACCTGGGGGCAAGAGACCCAGTACTTC. Amino acid sequence: CASRTWGQETQYF. This chain joins TRBV6-5 and TRBJ2-5, with D perhaps TRBD1 or TRBD2 (5 bases each). Germline assignment: CDR1 MNHEY and CDR2 SVGAGI. V lost 6 bases and J lost 2, with 10 bases in between. The CDR3 has 13 amino acids.